The 26 T cell receptor beta chains listed next were all sequenced from one sample in a study. TCRdb independently ran MiXCR on the 5' RACE reads; one entry per CDR3 protein. Of about 32,000 distinct CDR3 sequences listed, around 27% are singletons. Cells sorted as Tregs were CD4+, CD25+ and CD127-/low. The sample comprised tumor-infiltrating Tregs sorted from the breast tumor. All receptors come from a female donor with breast cancer.

This clonotype was detected ten times or more. This chain connects TRBV11-3 to TRBJ2-1, with TRBD2 identical over 13 bases. The CDR3 totals 16 residues. CDR1 is SGHNT and CDR2 is YENEEA in the germline V gene. J was trimmed by 7 bases and V by 5 bases; bases with no gene match: 8. CDR3 amino acids: CASSRIGTSGKNEQFF. CDR3 bases: TGTGCCAGCAGCCGGATCGGGACTAGCGGGAAGAATGAGCAGTTCTTC.

The J gene is TRBJ2-1, the V gene TRBV20-1; D not resolved. In germline, CDR1 is DFQATT, CDR2 SNEGSKA (reference sequence). The CDR3 length is 15 residues. Deletions cut 0 bases from V and 8 bases from J, with 17 bases between. The CDR3 is CSARDLREYNDEQFF. CDR3 bases: TGCAGTGCTAGAGATCTGAGAGAATACAACGATGAGCAGTTCTTC.

This clonotype was observed many times. V usage is TRBV24-1 and J usage is TRBJ2-1, with D possibly matching TRBD2 (5 bases). Trimming took off 3 bases at V and 8 bases at J, with 19 bases between the two ends. The CDR3 loop spans 16 amino acids. Germline V gene lookup returns CDR1 KGHDR and CDR2 SFDVKD. The CDR3 region has the DNA TGTGCCACCAGTGATAGGAGGTTTACCCCCCACGATGAGCAGTTCTTC. Its protein is CATSDRRFTPHDEQFF.

This clonotype was seen only a few times. The chain is built from TRBV21-1 and TRBJ2-7; the listed D gene, TRBD1, was not tested against the DNA. TRBV21-1 is designated a pseudogene. The CDR3 runs to 14 residues. CDR3 residues: CASSKGGQPYEQYF. CDR3 DNA sequence: TGTGCCAGCAGCAAAGGGGGGCAACCTTACGAGCAGTACTTC.

This clonotype appeared a few times. V is TRBV27 and J is TRBJ1-2; 12 bases are a match to TRBD1. Trimming cost V 8 bases and J 8 bases; bases outside gene matches: 15. Germline V gene lookup returns CDR1 MNHEY and CDR2 SMNVEV (reference sequence). CDR3 size: 16 residues. The CDR3 coding sequence is TGTGCCAGCCACCCCATCGGGACAGGGGGCGGGCTCGGCTACACCTTC. This encodes CASHPIGTGGGLGYTF.

This clonotype was found a few times. The rearrangement joins TRBV4-1 to TRBJ1-1; the D is unclear. CDR1 is MGHRA and CDR2 is YSYEKL in the germline V gene. The V and J ends lost 1 base and 6 bases respectively, with 12 bases between them. This CDR3 spans 14 amino acids. The CDR3 loop is CASSQASPLAEAFF. For the CDR3, the DNA is TGCGCCAGCAGCCAAGCTTCCCCACTTGCTGAAGCTTTCTTT.

On this clonotype itself: A read error is possible here, since a much larger clone lies one base away. This chain connects TRBV6-5 to TRBJ1-1; no definite D call. The CDR3 has 13 amino acids. The germline V gene has CDR1 MNHEY and CDR2 SVGAGI. CDR3: CTSSYSWNTEAFF. CDR3 nucleotide sequence: TGTACCAGCAGTTACTCGTGGAACACTGAAGCTTTCTTT.

This clonotype was recorded once. The chain combines TRBV15 with TRBJ1-5; D unclear. CDR1 and CDR2 (germline): LNHNV, YYDKDF (reference sequence). Trimming shortened V by 1 base and J by 4 bases, and 14 bases separated the two germline ends. The CDR3 has 16 residues. CDR3 nucleotide sequence: TGTGCCACCAGCAGAGGACTTTCGGCAGATAATCAGCCCCAGCATTTT. Protein: CATSRGLSADNQPQHF.

By sample share, this clonotype is medium-sized. This chain joins TRBV7-2 and TRBJ2-7; D possibly corresponds to TRBD1 (5 bases). V dropped 2 bases and J dropped 9 bases, with 14 bases sitting between them. The CDR3 extends over 13 amino acids. The germline V gene has CDR1 SGHTA and CDR2 FQGNSA. Written as DNA, the CDR3 is TGTGCCAGCAGCTTACAGGGTATTGGTGGGCAGTACTTC. Encoded protein: CASSLQGIGGQYF.

This clonotype was recorded many times. CDR3 amino acids: CASTPRQGGNYGYTF. Here the CDR3 DNA reads TGTGCCAGCACCCCTAGACAGGGTGGAAACTATGGCTACACCTTC. This rearrangement joins TRBV27 to TRBJ1-2; 7 bases line up with TRBD1. CDR1 is MNHEY and CDR2 is SMNVEV in the germline V gene (reference sequence). Unmatched junction bases numbered 10, after V lost 7 bases and J lost 2 bases. This CDR3 is 15 amino acids long.

On this clonotype itself: The final CDR3 position lacks the conserved phenylalanine or tryptophan, pointing to a likely read error. The chain carries TRBV5-1 and TRBJ1-1, with no clear D. Trimming removed 2 bases from V and 1 base from J, with 12 bases in between. The CDR3 length is 15 residues. Germline CDR1 and CDR2: SGHRS and YFSETQ. CDR3 sequence: CASSFMGPPNTEAFT. The DNA of the CDR3 is TGCGCCAGCAGCTTCATGGGCCCTCCGAACACTGAAGCTTTCACT.

In this sample, this clonotype turned up many times. The rearrangement uses TRBV5-1 and TRBJ2-1; 12 bases align to TRBD2. CDR3 length equals 14 residues. In germline, CDR1 is SGHRS, CDR2 YFSETQ. Trimming removed 5 bases from V and 7 bases from J; junction bases left unmatched: 4. The CDR3 DNA sequence: TGCGCCAGCAGTCGGACTAGCGGGAATAATGAGCAGTTCTTC. Its translation is CASSRTSGNNEQFF.

In its sample, this clonotype was seen many times. The chain carries TRBV12-3 or TRBV12-4 and TRBJ1-5; a weak D match, TRBD1 (6 bases). The CDR3 consists of 13 residues. V was trimmed by 6 bases and J by 4 bases, leaving 10 bases between them. The CDR3 region has the DNA TGTGCCAGCAGCCACGGACAGAATCAGCCCCAGCATTTT. Amino acids: CASSHGQNQPQHF.

This clonotype is deemed medium-sized (0.01 to 0.1%). The rearrangement joins TRBV2 to TRBJ1-1; the D gene is possibly TRBD1 (6 bases). This CDR3 spans 14 amino acids. Germline CDR1 reads SNHLY; CDR2 reads FYNNEI. V lost 3 bases, J lost 4 bases, and 12 bases lay in between. The CDR3 sequence: CASSEWGRVTEAFF. CDR3 nucleotide sequence: TGTGCCAGCAGTGAGTGGGGGCGGGTCACTGAAGCTTTCTTT.

By proportion, this clonotype is medium-sized (0.01 to 0.1%). The chain recombines TRBV12-3 or TRBV12-4 with TRBJ1-1; D ambiguous. This CDR3 spans 12 amino acids. V lost 3 bases and J 1 base, leaving 3 bases between the germline ends. CDR3 residues: CASSFGNTEAFF. The DNA for the CDR3 is TGTGCCAGCAGTTTTGGGAACACTGAAGCTTTCTTT.

This clonotype counts as medium-sized. This chain links TRBV6-5 with TRBJ1-1, with D hard to call. The CDR3 covers 15 residues. V lost 0 bases to trimming and J lost 1 base, with 9 bases between them. Germline V gene lookup returns CDR1 MNHEY and CDR2 SVGAGI. Here the CDR3 DNA reads TGTGCCAGCAGTTACTCGATTGGCAGGAACACTGAAGCTTTCTTT. Its protein product is CASSYSIGRNTEAFF.

This clonotype has more than one count but fewer than ten. The rearrangement uses TRBV24-1 and TRBJ2-3, with 8 bases aligning to TRBD1. CDR3 length: 17 residues. The junction had 10 bases not matched to a gene; V was cut back by 2 bases and J by 4 bases. Germline-derived CDR1 and CDR2 are KGHDR and SFDVKD. The CDR3 sequence: CATSDYGVGTGSDTQYF. CDR3 bases: TGTGCCACCAGTGATTATGGGGTAGGGACAGGTTCAGATACGCAGTATTTT.

By share, this clonotype ranks as medium-sized. The CDR3 bases are TGTGCCAGCAGCCAAGATCCGGCAGCGAACACTGAAGCTTTCTTT. Translated: CASSQDPAANTEAFF. V usage is TRBV4-2 and J usage is TRBJ1-1, with D unclear. CDR3 size: 15 residues. The V gene lost 0 bases and the J gene lost 1 base, with 9 bases spanning the gap. Germline V gene data show CDR1 as LGHNA and CDR2 as YNFKEQ.

As concerns this clonotype: A read error may be the cause here, since a much bigger clone is one base away. The chain is built from TRBV7-9 and TRBJ2-1; D gene ambiguous. The CDR3 spans 13 residues. In germline, CDR1 is SEHNR, CDR2 FQNEAQ (reference sequence). V lost 2 bases to trimming and J lost 4 bases, with 6 bases between them. This chain's CDR3 is CASSLWAYNEQFF. CDR3 DNA: TGTGCCAGCAGCTTATGGGCTTACAATGAGCAGTTCTTC. The full variable domain, completed using reference TRBV7-9 and TRBJ2-1, is DTGVSQNPRHKITKRGQNVTFRCDPISEHNRLYWYRQTLGQGPEFLTYFQNEAQLEKSRLLSDRFSAERPKGSFSTLEIQRTEQGDSAMYLCASSLWAYNEQFFGPGTRLTVL.

This clonotype was recorded many times. This chain's CDR3 is CSARVWYNEQFF. The CDR3 DNA is TGCAGTGCTAGGGTCTGGTACAATGAGCAGTTCTTC. J is TRBJ2-1 and V is TRBV20-1, with D uncertain. Looked up from germline, CDR1 is DFQATT and CDR2 is SNEGSKA (reference sequence). The V gene lost 3 bases and the J gene lost 4 bases, with 7 bases spanning the gap. The CDR3 totals 12 residues.

A few counts support this clonotype. The chain recombines TRBV6-5 with TRBJ1-1; TRBD1 matches 10 bases. The ends lost 5 bases at V and 5 bases at J; junction bases unmatched: 5. The CDR3 has 14 amino acids. Germline lookup yields CDR1 MNHEY and CDR2 SVGAGI. The CDR3 is CASSPGTGVTEAFF. In DNA form, the CDR3 reads TGTGCCAGCAGTCCCGGGACAGGGGTAACTGAAGCTTTCTTT.

Comment on this clonotype: A junction end diverges from the germline sequence, so it may reflect a read error. The chain joins TRBV6-5 to TRBJ2-7, with D possibly being TRBD1 (6 bases). Germline loops: CDR1 MNHEY, CDR2 SVGAGI. CDR3 length: 13 amino acids. The CDR3 bases are TGTGCCAGCAGACGAACAGGGAAAGGCGAGCAGAACTTC. Its protein is CASRRTGKGEQNF.

In its sample, this clonotype was seen many times. The chain couples TRBV4-1 to TRBJ2-3; D is uncertain. Trimming removed 1 base at V and 0 bases at J, with 2 bases between. Germline assignment: CDR1 MGHRA and CDR2 YSYEKL. The CDR3 spans 13 residues. The CDR3 sequence: CASSQVSTDTQYF. The CDR3 nucleotides are TGCGCCAGCAGCCAAGTTAGCACAGATACGCAGTATTTT.

The V call is TRBV6-6, the J call TRBJ1-2; possible D gene TRBD1, 5 bases. The CDR3 spans 13 residues. Deletions cut 0 bases from V and 7 bases from J, with 9 bases between. The germline V gene has CDR1 MNHNY and CDR2 SVGAGI (reference sequence). CDR3 sequence reads: CASSYSGVSGYTF. CDR3 DNA sequence: TGTGCCAGCAGTTACTCAGGGGTTTCTGGCTACACCTTC.

This clonotype was counted a few times. The rearrangement joins TRBV6-2 or TRBV6-3 to TRBJ1-1; 7 nucleotides align to TRBD1. Germline V CDR1 and CDR2: MNHEY, SVGEGT. The CDR3 extends over 14 amino acids. The trim removed 7 bases at V and 5 bases at J, leaving 10 bases unmatched. CDR3 nucleotide sequence: TGTGCCAGCACCTCGACAGGGTGGGGGACTGAAGCTTTCTTT. Translated: CASTSTGWGTEAFF.

As for this clonotype: The conserved final phenylalanine or tryptophan is absent from the CDR3, which likely points to a read error. This rearrangement joins TRBV6-6 to TRBJ1-1; no reliable D call. V gave up 2 bases and J gave up 2 bases, with 9 bases separating them. CDR3 length: 14 residues. Germline V gene lookup returns CDR1 MNHNY and CDR2 SVGAGI (reference sequence). The DNA of the CDR3 is TGTGCCAGCAGTTACCATGTGACTAACACTGAAGCTTTCATT. Its protein is CASSYHVTNTEAFI.